The 18 T cell receptor beta chains presented below share a single source sample, sequenced in a study of OX40 agonist ivuxolimab in advanced cancers. Repertoires were generated with immunoSEQ multiplex PCR, while TCRdb's copy carries only in-frame clones and drops some. The sample has about 86,000 clones; roughly nine tenths are singletons. The specimen comprised CD4+ or CD8+ T cells sorted from blood, sampled in a trial of the OX40 agonist ivuxolimab. The receptors come from an adult with an advanced solid tumor such as melanoma, head and neck, liver or kidney cancer.

The sample holds a few counts of this clone. The chain employs TRBV2 and TRBJ2-2; 9 bases are a match to TRBD1. The ends lost 5 bases at V and 6 bases at J; junction bases unmatched: 16. CDR3 length: 18 amino acids. In germline, CDR1 is SNHLY, CDR2 FYNNEI. The CDR3 loop reads CASSLRDREFSKAGELFF. CDR3 coding DNA: TGTGCCAGCAGTCTCCGGGACAGGGAATTTTCTAAGGCCGGGGAGCTGTTTTTT.

The genes are TRBV6-6 and TRBJ1-2; 7 bases are a match to TRBD1. Germline assignment: CDR1 MNHNY and CDR2 SVGAGI (reference sequence). The trim removed 6 bases at V and 4 bases at J, leaving 8 bases unmatched. CDR3 length: 14 amino acids. This chain's CDR3 is CASSRDSGIYGYTF. The CDR3 coding sequence is TGTGCCAGCAGCCGGGACAGCGGTATCTATGGCTACACCTTC.

The V gene is TRBV9, the J gene TRBJ2-5; perhaps TRBD2 as D (7 bases). Trimming removed 0 bases from V and 5 bases from J, with 11 bases in between. Germline V gene lookup returns CDR1 SGDLS and CDR2 YYNGEE. This CDR3 comprises 14 residues. The CDR3 DNA is TGTGCCAGCAGCGTAGGGGGGGGCTTGGAGACCCAGTACTTC. It translates to CASSVGGGLETQYF.

The V call is TRBV2, the J call TRBJ2-2, with 8 positions matching TRBD1. Per the germline V gene, CDR1 is SNHLY and CDR2 is FYNNEI. The CDR3 is made up of 16 amino acids. Trimming took 4 bases from V and 4 from J; bases not matched to a gene: 8. This CDR3 reads CASSATRGPGTGELFF. Here the CDR3 DNA reads TGTGCCAGCAGTGCCACCAGGGGGCCGGGCACCGGGGAGCTGTTTTTT.

V usage is TRBV28 and J usage is TRBJ1-1, with D unclear. V lost 1 base and J 10 bases, leaving 7 bases between the germline ends. The CDR3 runs 11 residues. Germline V gene sequence: CDR1 MDHEN, CDR2 SYDVKM. The CDR3 spells CASSLYPIAFF. For the CDR3, the DNA is TGTGCCAGCAGTTTATACCCGATAGCTTTCTTT.

V is TRBV30 and J is TRBJ1-2, with D uncertain. Per germline, CDR1 GTSNPN and CDR2 SVGIG (reference sequence). V lost 4 bases and J lost 2, with 11 bases in between. This CDR3 spans 13 amino acids. CDR3 in DNA: TGTGCCTGGAAAGGAGACAAAAACTATGGCTACACCTTC. This gives the protein CAWKGDKNYGYTF.

V usage is TRBV19 and J usage is TRBJ2-1, with 9 bases matching TRBD2. The J segment lost 7 bases and the V segment lost 2 bases, leaving 9 bases of the junction unmatched. Per the germline V gene, CDR1 is LNHDA and CDR2 is SQIVND (reference sequence). The CDR3 contains 16 residues. Here the CDR3 reads CASSIRAGGGSNEQFF. For the CDR3, the DNA is TGTGCCAGTAGTATACGGGCGGGAGGGGGGTCGAATGAGCAGTTCTTC.

The chain is built from TRBV6-1 and TRBJ2-7; D possibly corresponds to TRBD2 (5 bases). This CDR3 spans 14 amino acids. V lost 7 bases and J 0 bases, leaving 13 bases between the germline ends. The germline V gene has CDR1 MNHNS and CDR2 SASEGT. In DNA, the CDR3 is TGTGCCAGCAAAAGGACTGAAAGCTCCTACGAGCAGTACTTC. Protein product: CASKRTESSYEQYF.

This chain connects TRBV28 to TRBJ2-7; D gene uncertain. Trimming took 3 bases from V and 1 from J, leaving 10 bases between them. Per germline, CDR1 MDHEN and CDR2 SYDVKM. The CDR3 covers 14 residues. This CDR3 reads CASSFQALSYEQYF. CDR3 coding DNA: TGTGCCAGCAGTTTCCAGGCCTTGTCCTACGAGCAGTACTTC. Drawing the rest from reference TRBV28 and TRBJ2-7, the complete variable domain is DVKVTQSSRYLVKRTGEKVFLECVQDMDHENMFWYRQDPGLGLRLIYFSYDVKMKEKGDIPEGYSVSREKKERFSLILESASTNQTSMYLCASSFQALSYEQYFGPGTRLTVT.

The J gene is TRBJ1-4, the V gene TRBV7-3; D gene uncertain. Per the germline V gene, CDR1 is SGHTA and CDR2 is FQGTGA. CDR3 length: 13 amino acids. V was clipped by 2 bases and J by 8 bases, with 9 bases between them. The CDR3, as DNA: TGTGCCAGCAGCTTATGGGCAGGCGAAAAACTGTTTTTT. Amino acids: CASSLWAGEKLFF.

The chain combines TRBV19 with TRBJ2-5, with 10 bases aligning to TRBD1. From germline, CDR1 is LNHDA and CDR2 SQIVND (reference sequence). This CDR3 contains 16 residues. Unmatched junction bases numbered 10, after V lost 5 bases and J lost 4 bases. The CDR3: CASSPERDRGSETQYF. CDR3 nucleotides: TGTGCCAGTAGTCCGGAACGGGACAGGGGTTCAGAGACCCAGTACTTC.

This chain joins TRBV5-8 and TRBJ2-2; 7 positions match TRBD1. CDR3 size: 15 residues. Germline V CDR1 and CDR2: SGHTS, YDEGEE. V dropped 4 bases and J dropped 5; count of bases not matched to a gene: 8. CDR3 coding DNA: TGTGCCAGCAGCCTTGGACAGGATCGTACCGGGGAGCTGTTTTTT. It encodes CASSLGQDRTGELFF.

The V and J genes are TRBV11-3 and TRBJ2-2; TRBD1 or TRBD2 may be the D gene (5 bases each). The CDR3 length is 15 residues. Trimming left V 2 bases short and J 2 bases short, with 9 bases between. The germline CDR1 and CDR2 sequences are SGHNT and YENEEA. CDR3 DNA sequence: TGTGCCAGCAGCTTAAATGGGGGAAACACCGGGGAGCTGTTTTTT. It specifies CASSLNGGNTGELFF.

This sequence joins TRBV10-3 and TRBJ1-2; 8 nucleotides match TRBD1. This CDR3 spans 14 amino acids. V gave up 0 bases and J gave up 3 bases; unmatched junction bases: 0. Germline values: CDR1 ENHRY, CDR2 SYGVKD. CDR3 loop: CAISESGQDYGYTF. The DNA for the CDR3 is TGTGCCATCAGTGAGTCGGGACAGGACTATGGCTACACCTTC.

The chain uses TRBV5-8 and TRBJ2-1, with unresolved D. The CDR3 contains 11 residues. The V end lost 3 bases, the J end lost 5 bases, and 3 bases lay between the germline ends. Germline V gene lookup returns CDR1 SGHTS and CDR2 YDEGEE. In DNA form, the CDR3 reads TGTGCCAGCAGCTGGGACAATGAGCAGTTCTTC. The encoded protein is CASSWDNEQFF. Combining the CDR3 with reference TRBV5-8 and TRBJ2-1 gives the whole variable domain EAGVTQSPTHLIKTRGQQATLRCSPISGHTSVYWYQQALGLGLQFLLWYDEGEERNRGNFPPRFSGRQFPNYSSELNVNALELEDSALYLCASSWDNEQFFGPGTRLTVL.

The V gene is TRBV6-5, the J gene TRBJ2-2; tentative D call: TRBD1 (5 bases). This CDR3 comprises 14 residues. Germline V lookup: CDR1 MNHEY, CDR2 SVGAGI. V lost 6 bases and J lost 4, with 12 bases in between. CDR3 region: CASSPAGITGELFF. In nucleotides, the CDR3 is TGTGCCAGCAGCCCAGCAGGGATCACCGGGGAGCTGTTTTTT.

The chain combines TRBV28 with TRBJ2-7; the match to TRBD2 covers 9 bases. Germline-derived CDR1 and CDR2 are MDHEN and SYDVKM. The CDR3 totals 12 residues. The V and J ends lost 11 bases and 6 bases, in that order; junction bases with no gene match: 8. For the CDR3, the DNA is TGTGCCGGATCTAGCGGGAATAGCGAGCAGTACTTC. Its protein is CAGSSGNSEQYF.

The CDR3 spells CASSSRDEDMETQYF. The CDR3 bases are TGTGCCAGCAGTTCGCGGGACGAGGATATGGAGACCCAGTACTTC. The chain combines TRBV5-5 with TRBJ2-5; weak D call: TRBD2 (6 bases). The CDR3 contains 15 residues. CDR1 is SGHKS, CDR2 YYEKEE, per germline (reference sequence). Trimming removed 5 bases at V and 5 bases at J, with 19 bases between. Using reference TRBV5-5 and TRBJ2-5 for the parts outside the CDR3, the full variable domain is DAGVTQSPTHLIKTRGQQVTLRCSPISGHKSVSWYQQVLGQGPQFIFQYYEKEERGRGNFPDRFSARQFPNYSSELNVNALLLGDSALYLCASSSRDEDMETQYFGPGTRLLVL.